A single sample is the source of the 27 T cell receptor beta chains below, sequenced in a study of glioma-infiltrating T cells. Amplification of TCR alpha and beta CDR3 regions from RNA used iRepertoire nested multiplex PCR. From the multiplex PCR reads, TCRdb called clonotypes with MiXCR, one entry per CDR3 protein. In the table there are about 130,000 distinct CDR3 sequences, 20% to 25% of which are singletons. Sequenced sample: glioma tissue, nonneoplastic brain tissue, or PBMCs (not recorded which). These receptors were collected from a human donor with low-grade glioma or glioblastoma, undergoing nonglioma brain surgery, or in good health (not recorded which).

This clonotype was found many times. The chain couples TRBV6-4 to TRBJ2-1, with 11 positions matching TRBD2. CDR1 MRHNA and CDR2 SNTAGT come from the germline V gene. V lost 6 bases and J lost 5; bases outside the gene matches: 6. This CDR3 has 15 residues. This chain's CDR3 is CASSPIAGGHNEQFF. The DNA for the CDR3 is TGTGCCAGCAGCCCAATAGCGGGAGGGCACAATGAGCAGTTCTTC.

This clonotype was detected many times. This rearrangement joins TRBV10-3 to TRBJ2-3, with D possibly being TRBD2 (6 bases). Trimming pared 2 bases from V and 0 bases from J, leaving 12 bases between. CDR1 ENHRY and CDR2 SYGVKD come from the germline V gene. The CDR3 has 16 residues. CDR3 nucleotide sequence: TGTGCCATCAGTGAGGGGCTAGCGCCGAGCACAGATACGCAGTATTTT. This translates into CAISEGLAPSTDTQYF.

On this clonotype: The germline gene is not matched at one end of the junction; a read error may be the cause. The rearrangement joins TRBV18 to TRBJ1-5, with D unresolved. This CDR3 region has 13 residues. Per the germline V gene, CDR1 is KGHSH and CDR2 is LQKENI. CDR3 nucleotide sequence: TGTGCCAGCTCACCCGAGAGAAATCACCCCCAGCATTTT. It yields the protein CASSPERNHPQHF.

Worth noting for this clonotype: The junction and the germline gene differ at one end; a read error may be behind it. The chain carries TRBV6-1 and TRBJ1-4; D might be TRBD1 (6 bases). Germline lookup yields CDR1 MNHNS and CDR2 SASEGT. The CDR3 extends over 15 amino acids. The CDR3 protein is CASSISRTLQGMMVF. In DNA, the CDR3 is TGTGCCAGCAGTATAAGCCGCACCTTACAGGGAATGATGGTTTTT.

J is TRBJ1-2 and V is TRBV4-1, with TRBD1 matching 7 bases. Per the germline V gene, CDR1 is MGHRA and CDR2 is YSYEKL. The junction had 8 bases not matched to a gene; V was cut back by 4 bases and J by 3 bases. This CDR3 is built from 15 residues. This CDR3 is CASSLYTRGHYGYTF. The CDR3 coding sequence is TGCGCCAGCAGCCTATATACTAGGGGGCACTATGGCTACACCTTC.

The CDR3 here is CASRSTGGGYTF. Written as DNA, the CDR3 is TGTGCCAGCAGGTCTACAGGGGGCGGCTACACCTTC. V and J are TRBV7-9 and TRBJ1-2, with 9 bases identical to TRBD1. The CDR3 length is 12 residues. Germline loops: CDR1 SEHNR, CDR2 FQNEAQ (reference sequence). With 6 bases clipped from V and 8 bases from J, the junction kept 4 bases outside the gene matches.

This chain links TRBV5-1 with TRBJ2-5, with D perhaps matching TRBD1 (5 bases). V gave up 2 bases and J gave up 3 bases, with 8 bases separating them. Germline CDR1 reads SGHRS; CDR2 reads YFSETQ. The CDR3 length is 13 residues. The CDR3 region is CASSLLTEETQYF. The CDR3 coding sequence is TGCGCCAGCAGCTTATTGACAGAAGAGACCCAGTACTTC.

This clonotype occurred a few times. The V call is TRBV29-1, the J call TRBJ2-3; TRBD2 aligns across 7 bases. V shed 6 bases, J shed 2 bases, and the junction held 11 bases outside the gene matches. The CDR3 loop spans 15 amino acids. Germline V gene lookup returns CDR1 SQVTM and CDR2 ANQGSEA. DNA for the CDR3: TGCAGCGTCCCTTTGGGCGGGGGAGTCACAGATACGCAGTATTTT. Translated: CSVPLGGGVTDTQYF.

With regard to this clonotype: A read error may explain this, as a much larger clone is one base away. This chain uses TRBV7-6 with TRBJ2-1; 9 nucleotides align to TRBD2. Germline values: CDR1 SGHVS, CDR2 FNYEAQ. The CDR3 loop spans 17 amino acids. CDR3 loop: CASSLDFSGSSYNEQSF. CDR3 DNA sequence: TGTGCCAGCAGCTTAGATTTTAGCGGGAGCTCCTACAATGAGCAGTCCTTC. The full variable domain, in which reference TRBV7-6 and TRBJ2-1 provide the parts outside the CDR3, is GAGVSQSPRYKVTKRGQDVALRCDPISGHVSLYWYRQALGQGPEFLTYFNYEAQQDKSGLPNDRFSAERPEGSISTLTIQRTEQRDSAMYRCASSLDFSGSSYNEQSFGPGTRLTVL.

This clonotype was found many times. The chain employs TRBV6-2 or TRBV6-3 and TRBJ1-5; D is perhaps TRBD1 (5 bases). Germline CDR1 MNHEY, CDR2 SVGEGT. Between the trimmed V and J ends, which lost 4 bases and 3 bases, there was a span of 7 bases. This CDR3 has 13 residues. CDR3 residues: CASSWDFNQPQHF. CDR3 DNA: TGTGCCAGCAGTTGGGACTTCAATCAGCCCCAGCATTTT.

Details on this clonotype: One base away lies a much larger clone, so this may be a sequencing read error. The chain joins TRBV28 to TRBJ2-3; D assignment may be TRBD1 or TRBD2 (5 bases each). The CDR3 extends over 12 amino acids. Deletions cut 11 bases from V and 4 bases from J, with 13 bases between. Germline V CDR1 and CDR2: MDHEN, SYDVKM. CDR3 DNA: TGTGCCTTAGGACGGGGCCCAGATACGCAGTATTTT. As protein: CALGRGPDTQYF. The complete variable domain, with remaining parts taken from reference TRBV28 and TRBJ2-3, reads DVKVTQSSRYLVKRTGEKVFLECVQDMDHENMFWYRQDPGLGLRLIYFSYDVKMKEKGDIPEGYSVSREKKERFSLILESASTNQTSMYLCALGRGPDTQYFGPGTRLTVL.

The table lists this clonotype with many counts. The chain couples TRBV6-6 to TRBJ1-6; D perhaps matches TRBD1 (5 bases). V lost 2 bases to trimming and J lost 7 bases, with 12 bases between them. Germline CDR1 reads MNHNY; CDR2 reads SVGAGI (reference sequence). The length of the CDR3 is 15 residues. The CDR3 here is CASSYLGRLNSPLHF. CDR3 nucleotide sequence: TGTGCCAGCAGTTACCTGGGACGGTTGAATTCACCCCTCCACTTT.

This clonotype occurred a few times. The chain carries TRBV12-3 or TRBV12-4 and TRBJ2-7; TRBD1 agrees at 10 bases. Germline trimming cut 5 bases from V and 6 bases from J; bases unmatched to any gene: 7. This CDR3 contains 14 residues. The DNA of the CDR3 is TGTGCCAGCAGTCAAAGGACAGGGGGTTCCGAGCAGTACTTC. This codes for CASSQRTGGSEQYF.

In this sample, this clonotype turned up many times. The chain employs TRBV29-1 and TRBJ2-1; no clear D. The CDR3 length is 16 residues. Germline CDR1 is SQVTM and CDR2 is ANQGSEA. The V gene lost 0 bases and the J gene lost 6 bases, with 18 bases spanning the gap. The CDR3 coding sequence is TGCAGCGTTGAAGATTGGGAACAGCTCCGAGCCAATGAGCAGTTCTTC. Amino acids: CSVEDWEQLRANEQFF.

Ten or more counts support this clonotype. CDR3 bases: TGTGCCAGCAGCCCCTATGACTCCTACAATGAGCAGTTCTTC. Its translation: CASSPYDSYNEQFF. The chain employs TRBV3-1 and TRBJ2-1, with D hard to call. Germline assignment: CDR1 LGHDT and CDR2 YNNKEL (reference sequence). This CDR3 is built from 14 residues. V lost 4 bases and J 0 bases, leaving 7 bases between the germline ends.

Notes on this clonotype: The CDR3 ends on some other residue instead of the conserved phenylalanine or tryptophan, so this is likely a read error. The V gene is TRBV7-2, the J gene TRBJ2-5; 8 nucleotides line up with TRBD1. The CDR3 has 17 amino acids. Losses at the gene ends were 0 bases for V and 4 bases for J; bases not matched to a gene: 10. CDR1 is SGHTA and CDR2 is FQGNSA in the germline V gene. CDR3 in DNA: TGTGCCAGCAGCTTAGCGTTAGGACAGGGAGGAGGAGAGACCCAGTACCTC. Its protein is CASSLALGQGGGETQYL.

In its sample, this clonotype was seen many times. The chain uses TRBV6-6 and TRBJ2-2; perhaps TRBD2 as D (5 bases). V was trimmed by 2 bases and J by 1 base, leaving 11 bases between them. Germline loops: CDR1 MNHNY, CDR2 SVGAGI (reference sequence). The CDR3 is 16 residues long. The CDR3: CASSYPLSGNTGELFF. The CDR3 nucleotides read TGTGCCAGCAGTTACCCCTTAAGCGGGAACACCGGGGAGCTGTTTTTT.

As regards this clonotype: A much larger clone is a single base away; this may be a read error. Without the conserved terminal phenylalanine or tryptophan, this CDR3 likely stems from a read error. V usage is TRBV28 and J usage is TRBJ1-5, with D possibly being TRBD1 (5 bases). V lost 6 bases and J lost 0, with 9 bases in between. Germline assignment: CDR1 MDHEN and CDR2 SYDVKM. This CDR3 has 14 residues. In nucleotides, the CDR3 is TGTGCCAGCAGGGGAGGGGATAGCAATCAGCCCCAGCATCTT. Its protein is CASRGGDSNQPQHL.

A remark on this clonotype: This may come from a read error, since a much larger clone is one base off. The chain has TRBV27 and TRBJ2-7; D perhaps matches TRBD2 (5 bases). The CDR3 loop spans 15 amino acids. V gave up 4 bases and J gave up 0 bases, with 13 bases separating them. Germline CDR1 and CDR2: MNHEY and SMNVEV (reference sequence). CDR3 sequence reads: CASSSPGKASYEQYF. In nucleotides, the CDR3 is TGTGCCAGCAGTTCCCCGGGAAAGGCCTCCTACGAGCAGTACTTC.

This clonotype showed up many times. DNA for the CDR3: TGCAGCGTTCGGCCCGCTTATCAGCCCCAGCATTTT. This gives the protein CSVRPAYQPQHF. The genes are TRBV29-1 and TRBJ1-5; no clear D. The CDR3 length is 12 residues. Germline CDR1 reads SQVTM; CDR2 reads ANQGSEA. The germline V and J ends were trimmed by 5 bases and 5 bases, with 10 bases remaining between them.

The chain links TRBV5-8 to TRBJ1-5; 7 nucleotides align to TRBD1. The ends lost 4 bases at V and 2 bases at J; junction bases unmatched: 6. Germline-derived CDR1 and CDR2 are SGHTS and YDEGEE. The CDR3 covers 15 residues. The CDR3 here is CASSRRQGGNQPQHF. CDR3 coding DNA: TGTGCCAGCAGCCGAAGACAGGGAGGCAATCAGCCCCAGCATTTT.

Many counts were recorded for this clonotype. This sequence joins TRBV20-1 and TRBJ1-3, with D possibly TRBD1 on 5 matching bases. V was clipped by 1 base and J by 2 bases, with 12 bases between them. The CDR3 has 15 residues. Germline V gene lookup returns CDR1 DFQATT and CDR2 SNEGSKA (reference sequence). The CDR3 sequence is CSARVGSGPGNTIYF. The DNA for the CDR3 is TGCAGTGCTAGAGTCGGGTCGGGGCCTGGAAACACCATATATTTT.

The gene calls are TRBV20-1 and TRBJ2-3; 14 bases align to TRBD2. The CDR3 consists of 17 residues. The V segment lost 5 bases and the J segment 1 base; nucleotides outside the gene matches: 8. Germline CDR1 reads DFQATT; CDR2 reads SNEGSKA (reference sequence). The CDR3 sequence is CSAFHSGLAGGTDTQYF. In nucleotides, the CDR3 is TGCAGTGCTTTTCACTCGGGACTAGCGGGAGGCACAGATACGCAGTATTTT.

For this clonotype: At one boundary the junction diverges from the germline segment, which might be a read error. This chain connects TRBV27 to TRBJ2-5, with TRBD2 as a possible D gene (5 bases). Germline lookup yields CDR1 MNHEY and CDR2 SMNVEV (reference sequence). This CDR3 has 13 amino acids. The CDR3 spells CASRPSKGETKYF. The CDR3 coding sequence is TGTGCCAGCAGACCTTCTAAGGGAGAGACCAAGTACTTC.

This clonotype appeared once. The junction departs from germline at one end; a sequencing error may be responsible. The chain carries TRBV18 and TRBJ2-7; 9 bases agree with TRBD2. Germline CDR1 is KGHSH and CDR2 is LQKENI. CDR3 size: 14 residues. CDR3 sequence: CASSPGTSIYEQHF. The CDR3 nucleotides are TGTGCCAGCTCGCCCGGGACTAGCATTTACGAGCAGCACTTC.

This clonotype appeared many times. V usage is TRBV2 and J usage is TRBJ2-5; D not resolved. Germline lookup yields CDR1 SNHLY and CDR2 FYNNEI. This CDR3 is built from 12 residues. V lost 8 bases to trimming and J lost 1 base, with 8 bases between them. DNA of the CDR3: TGTGCCAGCTTGGCCTCCCAAGAGACCCAGTACTTC. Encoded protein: CASLASQETQYF.

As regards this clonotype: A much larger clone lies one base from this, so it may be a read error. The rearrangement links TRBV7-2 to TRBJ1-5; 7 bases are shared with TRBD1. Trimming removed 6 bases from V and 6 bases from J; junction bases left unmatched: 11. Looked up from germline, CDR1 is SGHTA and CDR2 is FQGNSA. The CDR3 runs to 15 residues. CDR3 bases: TGTGCCAGCAGATTATACAGGGGAAGTTTTCAGCCCCAGCATTTT. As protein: CASRLYRGSFQPQHF.